This record concerns one T cell receptor beta chain sequence. Libraries were prepared by immunoSEQ multiplex PCR; TCRdb keeps only in-frame clonotypes and omits some of them. The sample contains about 100,000 clones, about 90% of which appear only once. After removal of 6 bases from V and 6 bases from J, the junction contained 6 bases not matched to a gene. Germline V gives CDR1 MNHEY, CDR2 SMNVEV (reference sequence). The CDR3 totals 13 residues. This sample is part of a study of T cell changes during pregnancy in multiple sclerosis. The sequencing here drew on peripheral blood, taken after pregnancy. This receptor was taken from a female donor with multiple sclerosis, enrolled in a pregnancy study. The chain employs TRBV27 and TRBJ1-1, with 8 bases that match TRBD1. This CDR3 reads CASRDRVFSEAFF. The CDR3 nucleotides are TGTGCCAGCAGGGACAGGGTTTTCTCTGAAGCTTTCTTT.